This T cell receptor (beta chain) was sequenced during a study of T cells in women clearing cervical HPV infection. Study findings and constraints: Richness differences could reflect unmeasured T-cell content per sample.

Worth noting for this clone: Its specificity is unknown. Relative to the germline gene, one junction end is altered; a read error may explain this. The missing CDR3 end, 3 residues past where the read stops, is filled in from the germline J gene. The same CDR3 is also encoded by other DNA sequences in this sample.

Profiled with immunoSEQ multiplex PCR; TCRdb holds only in-frame clones, not every one. The sample has approximately 38,000 clones. The CDR3 extends over 16 amino acids. Germline V gene data show CDR1 as SGHRS and CDR2 as YFSETQ. V gene TRBV5-1 combines with J gene TRBJ1-3; perhaps TRBD1 as D (5 bases). Sequencing input: blood buffy coat. This TCR came from a woman between 18 and 70 years old with a cervical HPV16 infection that either progressed to CIN3+ or cleared (not recorded which). The DNA read from the CDR3 is TGCGCCAGCAACCCCATTCCGGGGGTCTCTGGAAACACG. Its protein product is CASNPIPGVSGNT. In full, the CDR3 is CASNPIPGVSGNTIYF.